The rows below give T cell receptor beta chains drawn from one sample of a study of blood T cell repertoires in COVID-19. Produced via immunoSEQ multiplex PCR; TCRdb's table is partial and in-frame only. This repertoire shows roughly 57,000 clones, more than 75% found once; its top ten account for 6% to 8.5%. The sequencing input was peripheral blood. The receptors stem from a man aged 55 to 70 with active or convalescent COVID-19. The CDR3 runs from the conserved cysteine through the conserved F or W. A D gene is named only where the DNA matches it firmly. The size of a clone is reported for some rows only, either as once, few or many, or as a class for expanded clones.

J gene	clone size	CDR3 length	V gene	D gene	CDR3 DNA	CDR3 protein
TRBJ1-1	-	17	TRBV11-2	TRBD1	TGTGCCAGCAGCCCTTTGGGCGTTTCAATCGGACAGGTTGAAGCTTTCTTT	CASSPLGVSIGQVEAFF
TRBJ2-1	-	16	TRBV6-2/TRBV6-3	TRBD2	TGTGCCAGCAGTTACTCGGGGCTAGCGGGGGGTGGCGAGCAGTTCTTC	CASSYSGLAGGGEQFF
TRBJ2-7	-	11	TRBV2	-	TGTGCCAGCAGGAGGAGGACCGAGCAGTACTTC	CASRRRTEQYF
TRBJ2-1	-	14	TRBV27	TRBD1	TGTGCCAGCGCACGGGACAGGGTTGACAATGAGCAGTTCTTC	CASARDRVDNEQFF
TRBJ1-2	-	14	TRBV18	TRBD1	TGTGCCAGCTCTCCCGGGACAGATAGTTATGGCTACACCTTC	CASSPGTDSYGYTF
TRBJ1-1	once	14	TRBV5-1	-	TGCGCCAGCAGCGCAGGGCCCGGGAACACTGAAGCTTTCTTT	CASSAGPGNTEAFF
TRBJ1-2	-	12	TRBV7-2	-	TGTGCCAGCAGCTACCAGTGGTTTGGCTACACCTTC	CASSYQWFGYTF
TRBJ2-2	-	15	TRBV19	-	TGTGCCAGTAGAATCCGACAGCCACGAACCGGGGAGCTGTTTTTT	CASRIRQPRTGELFF
TRBJ1-5	few	13	TRBV27	-	TGTGCCAGCAGTACGGGTTTCAATCAGCCCCAGCATTTT	CASSTGFNQPQHF
TRBJ1-1	-	15	TRBV6-2/TRBV6-3	-	TGTGCCAGCAGCGCTCGGACAGAGGAGAACACTGAAGCTTTCTTT	CASSARTEENTEAFF
TRBJ2-5	-	14	TRBV7-2	TRBD1	TGTGCCAGCAGCCTACACAGGGGTTTGGAGACCCAGTACTTC	CASSLHRGLETQYF
TRBJ1-3	-	16	TRBV9	-	TGTGCCAGCAGCGTAGGGGGAGCCCACTCTGGAAACACCATATATTTT	CASSVGGAHSGNTIYF
TRBJ2-7	-	16	TRBV9	TRBD2	TGTGCCAGCAGCGTAGGAGGATTTGGGGGGGACTACGAGCAGTACTTC	CASSVGGFGGDYEQYF
TRBJ1-6	few	17	TRBV7-9	TRBD1	TGTGCCAGCAGCCCGCGGACAGGGAGCTCCTATAATTCACCCCTCCACTTT	CASSPRTGSSYNSPLHF
TRBJ2-5	-	15	TRBV10-3	TRBD1	TGTGCCATCAGCGAGGGACAGGCCCGCGATGAGACCCAGTACTTC	CAISEGQARDETQYF
TRBJ2-5	-	15	TRBV5-1	-	TGCGCCAGCAGCCCAGTGGGGAGGCACCAAGAGACCCAGTACTTC	CASSPVGRHQETQYF
TRBJ1-2	-	15	TRBV19	-	TGTGCCAGTAGCACAGGGACGGCAGCTAACTATGGCTACACCTTC	CASSTGTAANYGYTF
TRBJ1-2	-	14	TRBV6-1	-	TGTGCCAGCAGTGAATACAGGCGCTCCTGGGGCTACACCTTC	CASSEYRRSWGYTF
TRBJ1-3	-	15	TRBV7-2	TRBD1	TGTGCCAGCAGCTTACAGGGGGCGAAAGGAAACACCATATATTTT	CASSLQGAKGNTIYF
TRBJ1-2	-	14	TRBV6-5	TRBD1	TGTGCCAGCAGCAGACAGGGGACTAACTATGGCTACACCTTC	CASSRQGTNYGYTF
TRBJ1-2	-	17	TRBV19	TRBD1	TGTGCCAGTAGTATAGTTAAGGGACAGGGGGCGAACTATGGCTACACCTTC	CASSIVKGQGANYGYTF
TRBJ2-3	-	15	TRBV5-1	TRBD1	TGCGCCAGCAGCGCCGGACAGGGACGTACAGATACGCAGTATTTT	CASSAGQGRTDTQYF
TRBJ2-1	-	15	TRBV7-8	-	TGTGCCAGCAGCTTAGGGCAGCGAAACTTCAATGAGCAGTTCTTC	CASSLGQRNFNEQFF
TRBJ2-2	-	15	TRBV7-6	TRBD2	TGTGCCAGCAGCCCCAGACTAGCGGACACCGGGGAGCTGTTTTTT	CASSPRLADTGELFF
TRBJ2-6	-	14	TRBV18	-	TGTGCCAGCTCACAGAGCTCTGGGGCCAACGTCCTGACTTTC	CASSQSSGANVLTF
TRBJ2-3	few	14	TRBV10-1	TRBD2	TGCGCCAGCGGAACGGCGGGAGTGACAGATACGCAGTATTTT	CASGTAGVTDTQYF
TRBJ2-7	-	12	TRBV3-1/TRBV3-2	-	TGTGCCAGCAGCCACAGAAACTACGAGCAGTACTTC	CASSHRNYEQYF
TRBJ2-1	-	16	TRBV27	-	TGTGCCAGCAGTTTATGGGCGGGCGGCTCCTACAATGAGCAGTTCTTC	CASSLWAGGSYNEQFF
TRBJ2-3	-	16	TRBV5-6	TRBD1	TGTGCCAGCAGCACAGCCGGGACAGGGATCACAGATACGCAGTATTTT	CASSTAGTGITDTQYF
TRBJ1-6	-	16	TRBV6-5	-	TGTGCCAGCAGTTACTCCCTTACAGAATATAATTCACCCCTCCACTTT	CASSYSLTEYNSPLHF
TRBJ1-1	-	13	TRBV12-5	-	TGTGCTAGTGGTTTGGGGAGGAACACTGAAGCTTTCTTT	CASGLGRNTEAFF
TRBJ2-3	once	16	TRBV30	TRBD1	TGTGCCTGGACCACCGGGACAGGCCACAACACAGATACGCAGTATTTT	CAWTTGTGHNTDTQYF
TRBJ2-2	-	15	TRBV3-1/TRBV3-2	TRBD2	TGTGCCAGCAGCCAGGCCAGGACTAGCGGGGGGGAGCTGTTTTTT	CASSQARTSGGELFF
TRBJ1-3	-	14	TRBV29-1	-	TGCAGCGTTGAGCCAGGGTCGTCTGGAAACACCATATATTTT	CSVEPGSSGNTIYF
TRBJ2-1	-	16	TRBV7-3	TRBD2	TGTGCCAGCAGCTTAATTCGTGCTAGCGGGAACAATGAGCAGTTCTTC	CASSLIRASGNNEQFF
TRBJ1-2	-	14	TRBV27	TRBD1	TGTGCCAGCAGTCAACCCGGGACAGGGTGGGGCTACACCTTC	CASSQPGTGWGYTF
TRBJ2-7	-	14	TRBV5-1	-	TGCGCCAGCAGCATCGGGACACAGGGCGCCGAGCAGTACTTC	CASSIGTQGAEQYF
TRBJ1-1	few	14	TRBV18	-	TGTGCCAGCTCACAGGCTACAGGCGTCGCTGAAGCTTTCTTT	CASSQATGVAEAFF
TRBJ2-1	once	15	TRBV10-3	-	TGTGCCATCAGTGAGGGGCAGACCCCATCCGATGAGCAGTTCTTC	CAISEGQTPSDEQFF
TRBJ2-3	-	13	TRBV12-3/TRBV12-4	-	TGTGCCAGTCAGACACCCAGCACAGATACGCAGTATTTT	CASQTPSTDTQYF
TRBJ1-5	-	15	TRBV2	TRBD1	TGTGCCAGCAGCCCACAGGGGTCTCTAAATCAGCCCCAGCATTTT	CASSPQGSLNQPQHF
TRBJ1-5	-	14	TRBV6-2/TRBV6-3	-	TGTGCCAGCAGTTTTACAGGGCTCGGGCAGCCCCAGCATTTT	CASSFTGLGQPQHF
TRBJ1-5	-	12	TRBV6-5	TRBD1	TGTGCCAGCTCAGGGGGCGGTCAGCCCCAGCATTTT	CASSGGGQPQHF
TRBJ2-7	-	15	TRBV18	TRBD1	TGTGCCAGCTCACCACCGGGACAGTCTGACCACGAGCAGTACTTC	CASSPPGQSDHEQYF
TRBJ2-7	-	18	TRBV5-4	TRBD2	TGTGCCAGCAGCCCACCGGGGACTAGCGGGAGAAACGTCTACGAGCAGTACTTC	CASSPPGTSGRNVYEQYF
TRBJ1-1	-	14	TRBV28	-	TGTGCCAGCACCCCCGCGGGCTGGGGCACTGAAGCTTTCTTT	CASTPAGWGTEAFF
TRBJ2-3	-	17	TRBV7-2	TRBD2	TGTGCCAGCAGCTTAGCCTTACTAGCGATCAGCACAGATACGCAGTATTTT	CASSLALLAISTDTQYF
TRBJ1-1	-	16	TRBV7-9	-	TGTGCCAGCAGCTTGCGGGGGGCGCGGGAGAACACTGAAGCTTTCTTT	CASSLRGARENTEAFF
TRBJ1-2	-	13	TRBV19	-	TGTGCCGGGCACGGGCCAGGGGAATATGGCTACACCTTC	CAGHGPGEYGYTF
TRBJ2-7	-	14	TRBV6-2/TRBV6-3	TRBD1	TGTGCCAGCAGTTACGACAGGGTATCCTACGAGCAGTACTTC	CASSYDRVSYEQYF
TRBJ1-6	-	16	TRBV3-1/TRBV3-2	TRBD1	TGTGCCAGCAGCCAAAAGTATGCAGGGGGCAGTTCACCCCTCCACTTT	CASSQKYAGGSSPLHF
TRBJ2-7	-	13	TRBV3-1/TRBV3-2	-	TGTGCCAGCAGCCAACGGCAGGACTACGAGCAGTACTTC	CASSQRQDYEQYF
TRBJ2-5	-	16	TRBV7-9	-	TGTGCCAGCAGCTTAGCGCGAAGGGGTCAGGCTCCCCCCCAGTACTTC	CASSLARRGQAPPQYF
TRBJ2-5	-	16	TRBV5-5	TRBD1	TGTGCCAGCAGCTATACGCCGGGACAGTTTTATGAGACCCAGTACTTC	CASSYTPGQFYETQYF
TRBJ2-1	few	16	TRBV3-1/TRBV3-2	-	TGTGCCAGCAGCCAAGGACACTCAAGCTCCTACAATGAGCAGTTCTTC	CASSQGHSSSYNEQFF
TRBJ2-7	-	14	TRBV18	-	TGTGCCAGCTCACCTTCAGGTGGGTACTACGAGCAGTACTTC	CASSPSGGYYEQYF
TRBJ1-4	once	15	TRBV15	-	TGTGCCACCAGCAGAGGGGGTAGCGTTAATGAAAAACTGTTTTTT	CATSRGGSVNEKLFF
TRBJ1-2	-	14	TRBV6-4	-	TGTGCCAGCAGTGACTCGCGGGGGCTGAAGGGCTACACCTTC	CASSDSRGLKGYTF
TRBJ1-2	-	13	TRBV6-5	TRBD1	TGTGCCAGCAGTTACCAGGGACAGGGAGGCTACACCTTC	CASSYQGQGGYTF
TRBJ1-6	-	17	TRBV6-2/TRBV6-3	-	TGTGCCAGCAGTTACGTTTGGGCAGGGGACCTTGCCTCACCCCTCCACTTT	CASSYVWAGDLASPLHF